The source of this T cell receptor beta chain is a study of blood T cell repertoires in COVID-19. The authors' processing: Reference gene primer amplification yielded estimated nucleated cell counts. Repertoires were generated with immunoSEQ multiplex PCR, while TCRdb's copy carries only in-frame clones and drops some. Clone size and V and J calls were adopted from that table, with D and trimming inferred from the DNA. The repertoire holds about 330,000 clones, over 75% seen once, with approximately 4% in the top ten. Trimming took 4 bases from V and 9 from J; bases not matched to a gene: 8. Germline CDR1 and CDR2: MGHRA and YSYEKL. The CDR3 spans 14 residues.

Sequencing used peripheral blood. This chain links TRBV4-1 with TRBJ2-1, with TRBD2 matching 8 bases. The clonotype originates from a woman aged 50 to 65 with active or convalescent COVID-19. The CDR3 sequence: CASSLAGRGGEQFF. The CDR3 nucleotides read TGCGCCAGCAGCCTAGCGGGAAGGGGTGGTGAGCAGTTCTTC.